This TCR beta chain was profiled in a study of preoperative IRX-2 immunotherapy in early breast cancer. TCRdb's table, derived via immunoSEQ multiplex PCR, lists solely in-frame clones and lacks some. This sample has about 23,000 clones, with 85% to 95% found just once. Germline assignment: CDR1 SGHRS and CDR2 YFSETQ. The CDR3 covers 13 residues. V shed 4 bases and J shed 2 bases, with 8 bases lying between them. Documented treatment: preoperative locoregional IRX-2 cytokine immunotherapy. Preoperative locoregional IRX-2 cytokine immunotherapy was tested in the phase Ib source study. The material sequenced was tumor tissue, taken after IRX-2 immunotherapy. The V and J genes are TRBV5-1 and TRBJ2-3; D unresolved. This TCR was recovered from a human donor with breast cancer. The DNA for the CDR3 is TGCGCCAGCAGCCCTGACAACACAGATACGCAGTATTTT. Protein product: CASSPDNTDTQYF.